A single sample is the source of the 7 T cell receptor beta chains below, sequenced in a study of blood T cell repertoires in COVID-19. TCRdb keeps only in-frame clones here, not all; method: immunoSEQ multiplex PCR. Of approximately 300,000 clones listed, 75% to 90% were seen once; the top ten hold approximately 6.5%. Sequenced material: peripheral blood. These receptors were obtained from a woman aged 45 to 65 with COVID-19, enrolled during active disease.

This clone was detected only a few times. This chain connects TRBV19 to TRBJ1-1, with 10 positions matching TRBD1. This CDR3 contains 14 residues. Trimming took 5 bases from V and 7 from J; bases not matched to a gene: 7. Germline loops: CDR1 LNHDA, CDR2 SQIVND (reference sequence). The CDR3 DNA sequence: TGTGCCAGTAGTTTGGGACAGGGGAGGGGTGAAGCTTTCTTT. This encodes CASSLGQGRGEAFF.

V and J are TRBV13 and TRBJ1-4; the match to TRBD1 covers 9 bases. CDR1 is PRHDT and CDR2 is FYEKMQ in the germline V gene (reference sequence). Losses at the gene ends were 2 bases for V and 5 bases for J; bases not matched to a gene: 3. The CDR3 totals 15 residues. The CDR3 loop reads CASSLRGQGNEKLFF. The CDR3 DNA is TGTGCCAGCAGCTTAAGGGGACAGGGAAATGAAAAACTGTTTTTT.

The CDR3 is CASSPLSRPLNNEQFF. In DNA form, the CDR3 reads TGTGCCAGCAGCCCACTCTCTAGACCCCTCAACAATGAGCAGTTCTTC. The J gene is TRBJ2-1, the V gene TRBV11-3; D unclear. CDR1 and CDR2 from the germline V gene are SGHNT and YENEEA. V was clipped by 5 bases and J by 5 bases, with 19 bases between them. CDR3 length equals 16 residues.

This clone was observed a single time. The chain joins TRBV18 to TRBJ2-7, with 7 nucleotides matching TRBD1. Trimming cost V 6 bases and J 4 bases; bases outside gene matches: 12. Germline assignment: CDR1 KGHSH and CDR2 LQKENI. The CDR3 sequence is 15 residues long. The CDR3, as DNA: TGTGCCAGCTCTGTGATTGGCACAGGGGCATACGAGCAGTACTTC. This codes for CASSVIGTGAYEQYF.

The V gene is TRBV5-4, the J gene TRBJ2-7; the match to TRBD2 covers 13 bases. In germline, CDR1 is SGHNT, CDR2 YYREEE (reference sequence). The CDR3 totals 16 residues. J gave up 9 bases and V 0 bases, and 9 bases lay outside the gene matches. The CDR3 loop reads CASSLAGGLAGVGQYF. The DNA for the CDR3 is TGTGCCAGCAGCTTGGCCGGTGGACTAGCGGGAGTAGGGCAGTACTTC.

The J gene is TRBJ2-3, the V gene TRBV3-1 (or the pseudogene TRBV3-2); 7 bases agree with TRBD2. The ends lost 1 base at V and 14 bases at J; junction bases unmatched: 12. This CDR3 comprises 14 residues. Germline V gene sequence: CDR1 LGHDT, CDR2 YNNKEL (reference sequence). The CDR3 is CASSQAYQKLASYF. The CDR3 nucleotides read TGTGCCAGCAGCCAAGCGTACCAGAAACTAGCGTCGTATTTT.

The chain uses TRBV6-5 and TRBJ2-1; 12 nucleotides line up with TRBD2. The V gene end was trimmed by 2 bases and the J gene end by 8 bases; junction bases not matched to a gene: 7. The CDR3 extends over 16 amino acids. The germline V gene encodes CDR1 MNHEY and CDR2 SVGAGI. In DNA, the CDR3 is TGTGCCAGCAGTTACCAGCTAGCGGGAGGGCACGATGAGCAGTTCTTC. This sequence encodes CASSYQLAGGHDEQFF.